This T cell receptor beta chain was identified in a study of cytomegalovirus exposure and HLA in healthy donors. The wider study: Earlier, 100 million to 120 million unique TCR beta sequences were recovered from 170 million or so T cells by an analysis. Study-level points and caveats: For TCR beta chains, V- and J-gene trimming was later linked to a missense DCLRE1C variant. Indistinguishable V segments, including TRBV6-2 and TRBV6-3, were excluded.

Turning to this clone: Its antigen is not identified.

13 Jbeta primers and 60 Vbeta primers were used for the PCR. Assay used: immunoSEQ multiplex PCR; TCRdb lists only in-frame clones, some missing. This repertoire shows about 180,000 clones, 81% found once; its top ten account for about 2%. The CDR3 has 16 residues. V shed 2 bases and J 0 bases; nucleotides not matched to a gene: 3. The germline V gene encodes CDR1 MGHRA and CDR2 YSYEKL. The receptor was isolated from a woman in her 30s in good health and CMV-seronegative. The rearrangement links TRBV4-1 to TRBJ1-4, with TRBD1 matching 7 bases. The source material was PBMCs. CDR3 loop: CASSQFTGATNEKLFF. CDR3 bases: TGCGCCAGCAGCCAATTTACAGGGGCAACTAATGAAAAACTGTTTTTT.